This paragraph reports one TCR beta chain. The CDR3 runs 13 residues. Germline V gene lookup returns CDR1 SGHTA and CDR2 FQGNSA. With 6 bases removed from V and 7 bases from J, the gap between germline ends came to 15 bases. The data belong to a study of response to subunit inactivated influenza vaccine. TCRdb re-analysed the RT-PCR reads in MiXCR, keeping a single row per CDR3 protein. The data show roughly 650,000 distinct CDR3 sequences, with 15% to 17% seen just once and around a tenth held by the top ten. The chain combines TRBV7-2 with TRBJ1-2; TRBD1 might be the D (5 bases). The TCR originated in a man aged 50 to 59 who received an inactivated influenza vaccine. The sequenced sample was PBMCs from blood, obtained less than 13 days after vaccination. The CDR3 loop is CASSRNGGVGYTF. CDR3 nucleotide sequence: TGTGCCAGCAGTCGCAATGGGGGGGTTGGCTACACCTTC.